The rows below give T cell receptor beta chains drawn from one sample of a study of T-cell reconstitution after alpha-beta-depleted transplantation in children. TCRdb analysed the PCR reads with MiXCR anew, one entry per CDR3 protein. Among some 200,000 distinct CDR3 sequences listed, about 15% were seen once. The source was PBMCs from the stem cell graft donor, collected from the stem cell graft. The receptors here all came from a human donor who donated a stem cell graft to a child with acute lymphoblastic leukemia. The CDR3 runs from the conserved cysteine through the conserved F or W. The D gene is left open where the match is weak. Clone size is shown for a subset of rows, as once, few, many or a class of expanded clone.

TRBD1 | TRBJ2-7 | few | TRBV12-3/TRBV12-4 | TGTGCCAGCAGTGCCTCCTTGGACAGGGGGAGCTACGAGCAGTACTTC | CASSASLDRGSYEQYF
. | TRBJ1-3 | . | TRBV18 | TGTGCCAGCTCACCGACGCCCGTGTCTGGAAACACCATATATTTT | CASSPTPVSGNTIYF
TRBD1 | TRBJ1-2 | . | TRBV7-9 | TGTGCCAGCAGCTCCGACAGGGCCCTTAACTATGGCTACACCTTC | CASSSDRALNYGYTF
. | TRBJ2-3 | many | TRBV30 | TGTGCCTGGAGCTTCGTCGTAGGGGCAGATACGCAGTATTTT | CAWSFVVGADTQYF
. | TRBJ2-3 | many | TRBV5-1 | TGCGCCAGCAGCTTGAGTTCTCCCGCCGGACAGCAGTATTTT | CASSLSSPAGQQYF
TRBD1 | TRBJ1-3 | . | TRBV3-1 | TGTGCCAGCAGCCGGAGGACAGGGGAGGCCTATTCTGGAAACACCATATATTTT | CASSRRTGEAYSGNTIYF
. | TRBJ1-1 | many | TRBV5-1 | TGCGCCAGCAGCTCCTTGGGGGCGCTGAACACTGAAGCTTTCTTT | CASSSLGALNTEAFF
. | TRBJ1-1 | many | TRBV5-4 | TGTGCCAGCAGCTTGACTACAGCTAACACTGAAGCTTTCTTT | CASSLTTANTEAFF
TRBD2 | TRBJ2-2 | many | TRBV12-3/TRBV12-4 | TGTGCCAGCAGTTTCTGGGCGGGAGTGGCCGGGGAGCTGTTTTTT | CASSFWAGVAGELFF
. | TRBJ2-1 | many | TRBV28 | TGTGCCAGCAGTTCCCCGACAGGCCCCCCTTCTAACTACAATGAGCAGTTCTTC | CASSSPTGPPSNYNEQFF
. | TRBJ1-2 | many | TRBV20-1 | TGCAGTGCTAGTACTGGACGGGGCTATGGCTACACCTTC | CSASTGRGYGYTF
. | TRBJ1-1 | many | TRBV20-1 | TGCAGTGCTAGTCTCGCCGCGACAGGTCCTCCTGAAGCTTTCTTT | CSASLAATGPPEAFF
TRBD1 | TRBJ1-2 | many | TRBV28 | TGTGCCAGCGTCAATTCCGGGACAGGGTCGTTTTATGGCTACACCTTC | CASVNSGTGSFYGYTF
. | TRBJ1-1 | many | TRBV5-4 | TGTGCCAGCAGCCAACAGCGGGGGCGTGAAGCTTTCTTT | CASSQQRGREAFF
. | TRBJ2-1 | many | TRBV29-1 | TGCAGCGTTGCTTTCGGGACTTTTAACAATGAGCAGTTCTTC | CSVAFGTFNNEQFF
. | TRBJ2-7 | many | TRBV5-1 | TGCGCCAGCTCGGGAACCACCGCTGCCGAGCAGTACTTC | CASSGTTAAEQYF
. | TRBJ2-7 | many | TRBV5-8 | TGTGCCAGCAACCTCGGGGGTGTTAGGTACGAGCAGTACTTC | CASNLGGVRYEQYF
TRBD1 | TRBJ2-1 | many | TRBV5-1 | TGCGCCAGCAGCCGAGGAGGACAGGGGTACAATGAGCAGTTCTTC | CASSRGGQGYNEQFF
. | TRBJ2-5 | . | TRBV5-1 | TGCGCCAGCACCCTAGCCGGACAAGAGACCCAGTACTTC | CASTLAGQETQYF
. | TRBJ1-6 | many | TRBV19 | TGTGCCAGTTGCAGTGATAATTCACCCCTCCACTTT | CASCSDNSPLHF
. | TRBJ2-7 | . | TRBV5-1 | TGCGCCAGCAGCTTTCAAGCCGGGACTGGATCCTACGAGCAGTACTTC | CASSFQAGTGSYEQYF
TRBD1 | TRBJ2-1 | few | TRBV29-1 | TGCAGCGTTGAGCTAGACAGGGGGTGGGTGGGTGAGCAGTTCTTC | CSVELDRGWVGEQFF
. | TRBJ2-1 | many | TRBV5-1 | TGCGCCAGCAGCCCTTGGGCGGGTTCCTACAATGAGCAGTTCTTC | CASSPWAGSYNEQFF
TRBD2 | TRBJ2-1 | many | TRBV12-3/TRBV12-4 | TGTGCCAGCAGTTTAGCGGCCCTAGCGGGAGTGGGCAATGAGCAGTTCTTC | CASSLAALAGVGNEQFF
. | TRBJ1-1 | many | TRBV27 | TGTGCCAGCAGCCGCGGGATAGCGAACACTGAAGCTTTCTTT | CASSRGIANTEAFF
. | TRBJ2-7 | few | TRBV6-5 | TGTGCCAGCAGTTACTCAGGGCAGGGGTCCTCCTACGAGCAGTACTTC | CASSYSGQGSSYEQYF
. | TRBJ2-7 | . | TRBV30 | TGTGCCTGGAGCGGGACCGCGGCCTACGAGCAGTACTTC | CAWSGTAAYEQYF
. | TRBJ2-5 | many | TRBV12-3/TRBV12-4 | TGTGCCAGCAGTTCATCAGGGTGGCGGATACAAGAGACCCAGTACTTC | CASSSSGWRIQETQYF
. | TRBJ1-2 | many | TRBV29-1 | TGCAGCGTTGAAATCGGGTTGCGGGGCTACACCTTC | CSVEIGLRGYTF
TRBD1 | TRBJ1-5 | . | TRBV12-3/TRBV12-4 | TGTGCCAGCAGCAGTTATCAGGGGGCGAGTCAGCCCCAGCATTTT | CASSSYQGASQPQHF
TRBD1 | TRBJ1-1 | many | TRBV27 | TGTGCCAGCAGTTTCTTCCCACCTAACCAGGGGGGGACTGAAGCTTTCTTT | CASSFFPPNQGGTEAFF
TRBD2 | TRBJ2-1 | many | TRBV10-2 | TGCGCCAGCAGTGTATTAGCGGGGCTGAGATCCTACAATGAGCAGTTCTTC | CASSVLAGLRSYNEQFF
TRBD2 | TRBJ2-2 | many | TRBV5-1 | TGCGCCAGCAGCACGGGAGGGCCCGGGGAGCTGTTTTTT | CASSTGGPGELFF
. | TRBJ1-2 | few | TRBV12-3/TRBV12-4 | TGTGCCAGCAGTTTTCGATCGGACAGAACAAATGGCTACACCTTC | CASSFRSDRTNGYTF
. | TRBJ2-7 | many | TRBV5-1 | TGCGCCAGCAGCCCCGCTGGCCCCTACGAGCAGTACTTC | CASSPAGPYEQYF
TRBD1 | TRBJ2-7 | many | TRBV5-1 | TGCGCCAGCCCCCAGCTCAGGGGGCTTAACTACGAGCAGTACTTC | CASPQLRGLNYEQYF
TRBD2 | TRBJ2-5 | many | TRBV7-8 | TGTGCCAGCAGCGCCGGACTAGCGGGAGAAGAGACCCAGTACTTC | CASSAGLAGEETQYF
. | TRBJ2-5 | . | TRBV20-1 | TGCAGTGCTAGAGACTCATTAACAGGGTTGAAGGGGGAGACCCAGTACTTC | CSARDSLTGLKGETQYF
TRBD2 | TRBJ2-6 | many | TRBV4-2 | TGTGCCAGCAGCCATGCTAGCGGGAGCGGTGGGGCCAACGTCCTGACTTTC | CASSHASGSGGANVLTF
. | TRBJ2-7 | few | TRBV12-3/TRBV12-4 | TGTGCCAGCAGTCCTTCCCTAACGGGGGAGCAGTACTTC | CASSPSLTGEQYF
TRBD2 | TRBJ2-3 | few | TRBV3-1 | TGTGCCAGCAGCCAACTAGCGGGAGGTATCACAGATACGCAGTATTTT | CASSQLAGGITDTQYF
TRBD2 | TRBJ2-1 | many | TRBV11-2 | TGTGCCAGCAGCTTAAGGCGGGAGGGCCCAGGGAGTGAGCAGTTCTTC | CASSLRREGPGSEQFF
TRBD1 | TRBJ2-3 | many | TRBV6-5 | TGTGCCAGCAGTTACCAGGGGGCTGAAGCAGATACGCAGTATTTT | CASSYQGAEADTQYF
. | TRBJ2-1 | many | TRBV24-1 | TGTGCCACCAGTGAATGGGTATCCAATGAGCAGTTCTTC | CATSEWVSNEQFF
TRBD2 | TRBJ2-1 | once | TRBV3-1 | TGTGCCAGCAGCCGGGAAGGGGGGCTAGCGGGAGGGCCTTCAGAGAATGAGCAGTTCTTC | CASSREGGLAGGPSENEQFF
. | TRBJ2-5 | once | TRBV27 | TGTGCCAGCAGAGACGTCCGATACTCCCTCGGTGGGACCCAGTACTTC | CASRDVRYSLGGTQYF